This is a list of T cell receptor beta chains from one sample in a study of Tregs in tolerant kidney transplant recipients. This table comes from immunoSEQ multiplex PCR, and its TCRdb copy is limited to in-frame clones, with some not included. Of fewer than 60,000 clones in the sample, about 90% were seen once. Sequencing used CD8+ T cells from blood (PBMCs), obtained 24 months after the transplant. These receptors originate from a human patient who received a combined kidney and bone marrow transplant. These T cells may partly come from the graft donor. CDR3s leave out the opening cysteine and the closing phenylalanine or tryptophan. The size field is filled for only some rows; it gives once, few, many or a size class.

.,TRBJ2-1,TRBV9,ASSPWTSGNEQF
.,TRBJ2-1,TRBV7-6,ASSRTSGGADEQF
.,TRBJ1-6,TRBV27,ASSFGSLLNSPLH
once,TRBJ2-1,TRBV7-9,ASSLQTSGRYNEQF
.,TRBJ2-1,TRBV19,ASSITSGSEQF
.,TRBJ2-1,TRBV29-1,SVLYLAYTTNEQF
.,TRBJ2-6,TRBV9,ASSVNVQAPGANVLT
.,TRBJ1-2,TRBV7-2,ASSPGRYKTDILYGYT
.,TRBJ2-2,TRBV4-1,ASSQTGLTGELF
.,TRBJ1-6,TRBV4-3,ASSQEHHGRSSPLH
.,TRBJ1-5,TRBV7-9,ASSLGQGAYSNQPQH
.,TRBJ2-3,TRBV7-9,ASSIGTPGLAESTDTQY
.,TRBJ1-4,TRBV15,ATSRDASGTGDEKLF
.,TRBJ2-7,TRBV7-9,ASSLATTGEQY
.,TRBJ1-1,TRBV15,ATSRDRGMNTEAF
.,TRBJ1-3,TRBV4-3,ASSQGQFGRGNTIY
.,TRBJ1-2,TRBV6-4,ASRVPGVYGYT
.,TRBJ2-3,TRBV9,ASSDAGTTLSDTQY
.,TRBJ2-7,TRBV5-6,ASSYGTGDYEQY
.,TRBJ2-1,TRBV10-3,AISGGLGTSSYNEQF
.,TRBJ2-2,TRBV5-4,ASSFGTGGSNTGELF
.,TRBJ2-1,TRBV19,ASSMGGRSYNEQF
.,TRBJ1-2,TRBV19,ASSLRPTVNYGYT
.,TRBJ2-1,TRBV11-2,ASSATGDSYNEQF
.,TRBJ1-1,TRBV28,ASSLAGENTEAF
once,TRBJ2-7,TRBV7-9,ASSPPEGRNEQY
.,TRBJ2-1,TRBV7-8,ASSLVGAGYNEQF
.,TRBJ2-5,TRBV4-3,ASSQEAGTGAETQY
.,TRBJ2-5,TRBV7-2,ASSGRDREGETQY
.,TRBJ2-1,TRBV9,ASSPWLAGNHNEQF
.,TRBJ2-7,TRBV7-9,ASSLEAGYEQY
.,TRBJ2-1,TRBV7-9,ASSYLSGRAYEQF
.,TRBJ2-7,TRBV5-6,ASSLGPGTGGPNSYEQY
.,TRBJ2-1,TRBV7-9,ASSFGKRGGYNEQF
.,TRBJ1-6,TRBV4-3,ASSTDSYNSPLH
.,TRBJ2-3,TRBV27,ASRHGTADTQY
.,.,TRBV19,ASSSWTSEYEQY
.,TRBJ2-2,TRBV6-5,ASRSGTNTGELF